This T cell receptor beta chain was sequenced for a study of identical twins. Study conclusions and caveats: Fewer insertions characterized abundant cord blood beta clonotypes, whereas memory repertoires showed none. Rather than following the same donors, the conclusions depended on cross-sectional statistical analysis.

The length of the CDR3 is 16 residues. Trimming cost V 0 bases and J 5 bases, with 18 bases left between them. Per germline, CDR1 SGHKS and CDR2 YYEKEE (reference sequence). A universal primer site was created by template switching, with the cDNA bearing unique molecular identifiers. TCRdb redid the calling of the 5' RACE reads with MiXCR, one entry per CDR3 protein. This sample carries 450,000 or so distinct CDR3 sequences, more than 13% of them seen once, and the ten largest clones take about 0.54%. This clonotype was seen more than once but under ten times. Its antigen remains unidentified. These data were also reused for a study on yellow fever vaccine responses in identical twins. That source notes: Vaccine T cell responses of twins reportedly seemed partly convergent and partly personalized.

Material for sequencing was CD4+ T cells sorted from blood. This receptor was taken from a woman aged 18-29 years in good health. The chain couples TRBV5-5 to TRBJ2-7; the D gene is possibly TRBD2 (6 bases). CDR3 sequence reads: CASSLGWEVGGNEQYF. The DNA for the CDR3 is TGTGCCAGCAGCTTGGGTTGGGAAGTGGGCGGGAACGAGCAGTACTTC.